This T cell receptor (beta chain) was identified in a study of T-cell memory formation after mild COVID-19. Across the whole study: Each donor largely had its own TCR clusters.

This clonotype occurred a few times. Antigen unknown. Study-wide findings and caveats: Mostly located in CM and EM were contracting CD4+ clones, with contracting CD8+ clones located in EMRA.

TCRdb reanalysed the 5' RACE reads using MiXCR and keeps one entry per CDR3 protein. This sample has nearly 250,000 distinct CDR3 sequences, with 15% found just once. The specimen was PBMCs or a T cell subset sorted from them (not recorded which). The clonotype was recovered from an adult woman who had mild COVID-19 (a few samples of this study predate the infection). Cell type and time point are not known.

CDR3 DNA sequence: TGTGCCAGCAGCCATGGAGGGAAGCAGTACTTC. Its translation: CASSHGGKQYF. The rearrangement uses TRBV14 and TRBJ2-7; D may be TRBD2 (6 bases). Looked up from germline, CDR1 is SGHDN and CDR2 is FVKESK. This CDR3 contains 11 residues. V was pared by 3 bases and J by 8 bases, with 8 bases between.